The TCR beta chain under discussion was sequenced for a study of T cell repertoires in cytomegalovirus infection. TCRdb recomputed calls from the reads with MiXCR, one row per CDR3 protein. Of about 320,000 distinct CDR3 sequences in the sample, more than 9% are singletons; the top ten hold 3.5% to 4.5%. This TCR derives from a human donor in good health (CMV status not recorded). Some clones in this sample may be carry-over from other donors' samples. The sequenced sample consisted of PBMCs.

CDR3: CASSYSGTRPNEKLFF. In DNA, the CDR3 is TGTGCCAGCAGTTACTCCGGGACGAGGCCGAATGAAAAACTGTTTTTT. V is TRBV6-8 and J is TRBJ1-4; maybe TRBD1 (5 bases). The CDR3 contains 16 residues. V lost 0 bases and J 5 bases, leaving 13 bases between the germline ends. In germline, CDR1 is MNHGY, CDR2 SAAAGT.